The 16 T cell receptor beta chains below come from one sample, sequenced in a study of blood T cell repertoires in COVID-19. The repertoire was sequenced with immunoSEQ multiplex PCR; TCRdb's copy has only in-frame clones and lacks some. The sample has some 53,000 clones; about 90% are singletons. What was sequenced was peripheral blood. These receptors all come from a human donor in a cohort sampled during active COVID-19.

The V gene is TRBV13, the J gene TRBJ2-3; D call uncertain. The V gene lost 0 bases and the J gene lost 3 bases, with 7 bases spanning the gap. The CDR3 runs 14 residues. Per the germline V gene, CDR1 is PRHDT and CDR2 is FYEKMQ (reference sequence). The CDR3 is CASSLGARTDTQYF. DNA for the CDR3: TGTGCCAGCAGCTTAGGTGCCAGGACAGATACGCAGTATTTT.

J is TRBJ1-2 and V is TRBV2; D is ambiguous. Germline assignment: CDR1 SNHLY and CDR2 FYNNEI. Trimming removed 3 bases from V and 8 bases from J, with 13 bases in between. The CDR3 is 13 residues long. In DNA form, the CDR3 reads TGTGCCAGCAGTGAGGGTCCTAGACGGGGCTACACCTTC. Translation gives CASSEGPRRGYTF.

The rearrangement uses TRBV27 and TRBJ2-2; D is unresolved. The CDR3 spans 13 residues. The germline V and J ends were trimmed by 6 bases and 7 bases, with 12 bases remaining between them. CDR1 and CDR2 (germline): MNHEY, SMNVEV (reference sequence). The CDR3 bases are TGTGCCAGCAGCCCGTCTAGTAACGGGGAGCTGTTTTTT. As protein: CASSPSSNGELFF.

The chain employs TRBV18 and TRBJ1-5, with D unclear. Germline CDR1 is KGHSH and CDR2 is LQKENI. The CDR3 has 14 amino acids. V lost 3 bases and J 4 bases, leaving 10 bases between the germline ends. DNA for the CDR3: TGTGCCAGCTCACCGGATAGCTCTAATCAGCCCCAGCATTTT. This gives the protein CASSPDSSNQPQHF.

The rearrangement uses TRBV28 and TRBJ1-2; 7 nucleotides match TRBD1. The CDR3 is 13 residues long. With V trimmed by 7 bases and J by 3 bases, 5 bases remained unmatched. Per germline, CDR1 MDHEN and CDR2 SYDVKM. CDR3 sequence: CASTLGTDYGYTF. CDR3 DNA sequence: TGTGCCAGCACCCTCGGGACAGACTATGGCTACACCTTC.

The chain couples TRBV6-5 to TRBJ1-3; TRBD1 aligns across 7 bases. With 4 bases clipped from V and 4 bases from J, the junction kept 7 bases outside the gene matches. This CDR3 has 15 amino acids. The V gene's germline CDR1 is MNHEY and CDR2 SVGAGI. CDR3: CASSSPRTGGNTIYF. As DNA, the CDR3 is TGTGCCAGCAGTTCCCCGCGGACAGGCGGAAACACCATATATTTT.

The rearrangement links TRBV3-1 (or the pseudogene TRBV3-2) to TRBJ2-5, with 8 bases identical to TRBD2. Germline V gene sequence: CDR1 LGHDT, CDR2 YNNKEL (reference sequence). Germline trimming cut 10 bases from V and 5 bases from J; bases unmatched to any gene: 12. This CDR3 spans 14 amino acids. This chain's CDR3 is CATLQTGGGETQYF. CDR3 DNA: TGTGCCACCCTTCAGACGGGAGGGGGGGAGACCCAGTACTTC.

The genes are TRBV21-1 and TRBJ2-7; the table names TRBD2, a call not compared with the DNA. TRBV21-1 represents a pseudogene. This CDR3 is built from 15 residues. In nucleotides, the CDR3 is TGTGCCAGCAGCTATCGAATCCATCGGGCCTACGAGCAGTACTTC. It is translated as CASSYRIHRAYEQYF.

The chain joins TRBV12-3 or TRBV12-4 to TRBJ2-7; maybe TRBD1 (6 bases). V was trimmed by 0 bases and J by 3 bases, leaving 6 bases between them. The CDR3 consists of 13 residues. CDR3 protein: CASSLADSYEQYF. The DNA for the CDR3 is TGTGCCAGCAGTTTAGCGGACAGCTACGAGCAGTACTTC.

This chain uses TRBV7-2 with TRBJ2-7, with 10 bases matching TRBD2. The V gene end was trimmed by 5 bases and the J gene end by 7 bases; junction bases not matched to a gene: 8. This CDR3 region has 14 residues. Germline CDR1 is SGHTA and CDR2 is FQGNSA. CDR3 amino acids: CASSRTSGTEEQYF. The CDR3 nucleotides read TGTGCCAGCAGCCGCACTAGCGGGACGGAAGAGCAGTACTTC.

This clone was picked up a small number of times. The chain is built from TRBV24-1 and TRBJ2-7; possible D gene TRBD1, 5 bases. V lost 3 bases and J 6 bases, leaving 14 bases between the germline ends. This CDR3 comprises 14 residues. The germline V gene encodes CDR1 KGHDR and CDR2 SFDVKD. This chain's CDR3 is CATSDPTVPFEQYF. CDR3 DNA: TGTGCCACCAGTGATCCGACAGTTCCCTTCGAGCAGTACTTC.

The DNA of the CDR3 is TGTGCCAGCAGCTACAACACCGGGACAGAAGAGACCCAGTACTTC. It specifies CASSYNTGTEETQYF. V and J are TRBV9 and TRBJ2-5; 7 nucleotides align to TRBD1. Germline trimming cut 4 bases from V and 3 bases from J; bases unmatched to any gene: 9. In germline, CDR1 is SGDLS, CDR2 YYNGEE. This CDR3 contains 15 residues.

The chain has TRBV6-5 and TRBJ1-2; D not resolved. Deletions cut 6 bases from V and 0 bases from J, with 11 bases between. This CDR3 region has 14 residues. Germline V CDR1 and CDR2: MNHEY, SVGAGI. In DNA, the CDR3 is TGTGCCAGCAGCCCCCCCGGAGCTAACTATGGCTACACCTTC. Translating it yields CASSPPGANYGYTF.

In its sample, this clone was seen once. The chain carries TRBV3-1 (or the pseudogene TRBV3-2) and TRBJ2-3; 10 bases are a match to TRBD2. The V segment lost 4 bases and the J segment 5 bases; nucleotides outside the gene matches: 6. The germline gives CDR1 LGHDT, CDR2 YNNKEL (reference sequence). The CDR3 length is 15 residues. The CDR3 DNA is TGTGCCAGCAGCCCTACTAGCGGGGCGGGAGATACGCAGTATTTT. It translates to CASSPTSGAGDTQYF.

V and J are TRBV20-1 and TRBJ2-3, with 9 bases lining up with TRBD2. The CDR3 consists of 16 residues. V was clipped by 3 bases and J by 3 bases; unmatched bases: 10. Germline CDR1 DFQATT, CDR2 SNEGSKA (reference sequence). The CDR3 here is CSASNLAGGPTDTQYF. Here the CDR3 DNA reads TGCAGTGCTAGTAATCTCGCGGGAGGGCCTACAGATACGCAGTATTTT.

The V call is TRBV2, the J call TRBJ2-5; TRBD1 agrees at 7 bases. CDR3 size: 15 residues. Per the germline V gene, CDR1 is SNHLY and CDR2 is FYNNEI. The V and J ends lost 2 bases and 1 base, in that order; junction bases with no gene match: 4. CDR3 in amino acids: CASSETGTVQETQYF. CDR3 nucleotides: TGTGCCAGCAGTGAAACCGGGACAGTCCAAGAGACCCAGTACTTC.